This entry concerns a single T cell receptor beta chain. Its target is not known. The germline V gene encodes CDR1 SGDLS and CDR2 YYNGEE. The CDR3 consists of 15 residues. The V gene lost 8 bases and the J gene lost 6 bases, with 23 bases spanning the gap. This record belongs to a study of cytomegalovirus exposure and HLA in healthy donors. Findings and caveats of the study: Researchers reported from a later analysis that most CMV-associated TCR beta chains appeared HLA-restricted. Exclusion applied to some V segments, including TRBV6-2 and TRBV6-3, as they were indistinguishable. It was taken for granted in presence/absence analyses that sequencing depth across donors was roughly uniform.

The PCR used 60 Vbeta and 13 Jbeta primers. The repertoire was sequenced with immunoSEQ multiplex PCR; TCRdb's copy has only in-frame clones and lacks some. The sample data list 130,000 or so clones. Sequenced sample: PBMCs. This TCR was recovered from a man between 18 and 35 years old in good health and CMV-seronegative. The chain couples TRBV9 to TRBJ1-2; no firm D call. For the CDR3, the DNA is TGTGCCAGTGGAAAAAGTTTGACTACCAACAATGGCTACACCTTC. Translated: CASGKSLTTNNGYTF.